One and the same sample provided the 18 T cell receptor beta chains below, sequenced in a study of blood T cells in healthy people across ages. Alongside a J-beta primer mix, a sample-barcoded 5' primer served in a second PCR lasting roughly 6 to 11 cycles. TCRdb re-analysed the 5' RACE reads in MiXCR, keeping a single row per CDR3 protein. The sample lists roughly 1,300,000 distinct CDR3 sequences; roughly 59% were seen once. The sample consisted of blood. The receptors originated from a man aged 18 to 30 in good health.

The chain employs TRBV6-2 or TRBV6-3 and TRBJ2-4; 10 nucleotides line up with TRBD1. CDR1 MNHEY and CDR2 SVGEGT come from the germline V gene. This CDR3 spans 15 amino acids. J was trimmed by 9 bases and V by 6 bases; bases with no gene match: 11. CDR3 region: CASSHKGTGASIQYF. Written as DNA, the CDR3 is TGTGCCAGCAGCCATAAGGGGACAGGGGCGAGCATTCAGTACTTC.

The gene calls are TRBV2 and TRBJ2-1; 9 bases agree with TRBD1. Germline values: CDR1 SNHLY, CDR2 FYNNEI. With V trimmed by 4 bases and J by 5 bases, 15 bases remained unmatched. There are 18 residues in the CDR3. CDR3 bases: TGTGCCAGCAGTGTTCAACCCCCGACAGGGGGACTCCACAATGAGCAGTTCTTC. The encoded protein is CASSVQPPTGGLHNEQFF.

The sample holds one count of this clonotype. The chain is built from TRBV3-1 and TRBJ1-5; D remains ambiguous. The V gene's germline CDR1 is LGHDT and CDR2 YNNKEL (reference sequence). There are 12 residues in the CDR3. Trimming left V 5 bases short and J 5 bases short, with 7 bases between. In DNA form, the CDR3 reads TGTGCCAGCAGCGGTATAGATCAGCCCCAGCATTTT. Amino acids: CASSGIDQPQHF.

The count of this clonotype is one. The gene calls are TRBV25-1 and TRBJ1-2; D is uncertain. CDR3 length equals 14 residues. Germline V lookup: CDR1 MGHDK, CDR2 SYGVNS. V was clipped by 7 bases and J by 2 bases, with 14 bases between them. The CDR3 sequence: CASIPSGLNYGYTF. The CDR3 coding sequence is TGTGCCAGCATCCCCTCCGGGTTGAACTATGGCTACACCTTC.

The table lists this clonotype with a few counts. J is TRBJ2-3 and V is TRBV12-3 or TRBV12-4, with D hard to call. With 0 bases removed from V and 10 bases from J, the gap between germline ends came to 8 bases. The CDR3 totals 12 residues. Here the CDR3 DNA reads TGTGCCAGCAGTTTAGCCAGGTGGGCGCAGTATTTT. It encodes CASSLARWAQYF.

The chain has TRBV4-2 and TRBJ2-5; 9 bases are shared with TRBD2. The V and J ends lost 5 bases and 11 bases, in that order; junction bases with no gene match: 15. The germline V gene encodes CDR1 LGHNA and CDR2 YNFKEQ. The CDR3 sequence is 15 residues long. CDR3 protein: CASSSEAGGGNEQYF. The CDR3 coding sequence is TGTGCCAGCAGCTCGGAAGCGGGAGGCGGAAATGAGCAGTACTTC.

In regard to this clonotype: A clone one base away is much larger, so this may be a read error. The genes are TRBV9 and TRBJ2-1, with D possibly TRBD1 on 5 matching bases. The CDR3 has 12 amino acids. V was clipped by 2 bases and J by 5 bases, with 5 bases between them. Germline CDR1 SGDLS, CDR2 YYNGEE. This chain's CDR3 is CASSVRDNEQFF. CDR3 nucleotides: TGTGCCAGCAGCGTCAGGGACAATGAGCAGTTCTTC.

This chain uses TRBV5-6 with TRBJ1-2; D is perhaps TRBD1 (5 bases). CDR3 length equals 16 residues. The V end was cut by 0 bases, the J end by 6 bases, with 18 bases between. Germline V gene sequence: CDR1 SGHDT, CDR2 YYEEEE. CDR3: CASSLGAREGLDGYTF. CDR3 DNA: TGTGCCAGCAGCTTGGGAGCCAGGGAGGGATTGGATGGCTACACCTTC.

The V gene is TRBV12-3 or TRBV12-4, the J gene TRBJ1-5; D may be TRBD1 (5 bases). The CDR3 runs 16 residues. V was pared by 2 bases and J by 1 base, with 12 bases between. The CDR3 nucleotides read TGTGCCAGCAGTTTAAACTGGGACTACAGCAATCAGCCCCAGCATTTT. Protein product: CASSLNWDYSNQPQHF.

The rearrangement joins TRBV5-6 to TRBJ2-3; D is perhaps TRBD2 (7 bases). Trimming pared 1 base from V and 5 bases from J, leaving 14 bases between. The CDR3 is 15 amino acids. Germline V gene data show CDR1 as SGHDT and CDR2 as YYEEEE. The CDR3: CASSLRGGLGDTQYF. The CDR3 region has the DNA TGTGCCAGCAGCTTGAGGGGGGGCCTAGGAGATACGCAGTATTTT.

The genes are TRBV6-2 or TRBV6-3 and TRBJ2-3; perhaps D is TRBD1 or TRBD2 (6 bases each). Per the germline V gene, CDR1 is MNHEY and CDR2 is SVGEGT. Between the trimmed V and J ends, which lost 5 bases and 2 bases, there was a span of 14 bases. This CDR3 is built from 15 residues. This CDR3 reads CASSTGALPTDTQYF. The CDR3 DNA reads as TGTGCCAGCAGTACGGGGGCTCTTCCCACAGATACGCAGTATTTT.

This chain's CDR3 is CASSQDSPGTEEAFF. The DNA of the CDR3 is TGTGCCAGCAGCCAAGATTCCCCCGGGACGGAGGAAGCTTTCTTT. The V and J genes are TRBV14 and TRBJ1-1, with a possible D match to TRBD1 (5 bases). The CDR3 is 15 amino acids. V was pared by 0 bases and J by 8 bases, with 16 bases between. The V gene's germline CDR1 is SGHDN and CDR2 FVKESK.

The V gene is TRBV12-3 or TRBV12-4, the J gene TRBJ2-1; unclear D gene. The CDR3 sequence is 15 residues long. V lost 4 bases, J lost 3 bases, and 13 bases lay in between. The CDR3 reads CASSSNGPGYNEQFF. The DNA of the CDR3 is TGTGCCAGCAGTTCCAACGGGCCTGGCTACAATGAGCAGTTCTTC.

The rearrangement uses TRBV15 and TRBJ2-7; TRBD2 might be the D (5 bases). The germline V gene has CDR1 LNHNV and CDR2 YYDKDF (reference sequence). CDR3 length equals 14 residues. V was clipped by 1 base and J by 4 bases, with 11 bases between them. The CDR3 loop reads CATSRGGLSYEQYF. In DNA, the CDR3 is TGTGCCACCAGCAGAGGAGGGTTAAGTTACGAGCAGTACTTC.

About this clonotype itself: The junction shows a germline mismatch at one end, possibly a read error. The V gene is TRBV5-1, the J gene TRBJ2-3; D may be TRBD1 or TRBD2 (5 bases each). From germline, CDR1 is SGHRS and CDR2 YFSETQ. CDR3 size: 13 residues. The CDR3 sequence is CASSWTVGDTQYF. CDR3 nucleotide sequence: TGCGCCAGCAGCTGGACCGTGGGGGATACGCAGTATTTC.

This clonotype was seen repeatedly, ten times or more. The chain joins TRBV29-1 to TRBJ2-6, with no clear D. The ends were cut back, 6 bases at V and 1 base at J, with 4 bases in the middle. Germline CDR1 and CDR2: SQVTM and ANQGSEA. The CDR3 contains 12 residues. As DNA, the CDR3 is TGCAGCGTCTATTCTGGGGCCAACGTCCTGACTTTC. Translated, it gives CSVYSGANVLTF.

This clonotype appeared a few times. The genes are TRBV4-1 and TRBJ2-7; 10 bases agree with TRBD2. The ends lost 3 bases at V and 1 base at J; junction bases unmatched: 6. Germline V gene sequence: CDR1 MGHRA, CDR2 YSYEKL. CDR3 length: 16 residues. This CDR3 is CASSQTGTSDSYEQYF. As DNA, the CDR3 is TGCGCCAGCAGCCAGACTGGGACTAGCGATTCCTACGAGCAGTACTTC.

The chain employs TRBV24-1 and TRBJ1-2; D unclear. Germline CDR1 is KGHDR and CDR2 is SFDVKD. With 5 bases removed from V and 5 bases from J, the gap between germline ends came to 11 bases. CDR3 length: 13 residues. The CDR3 loop reads CATSAPDGYGYTF. CDR3 DNA: TGTGCCACCAGTGCTCCCGACGGGTATGGCTACACCTTC.